The next 8 T cell receptor beta chains were all read from a single sample in a study of blood T cell repertoires in COVID-19 (dated by TCRdb to the early 2020s). The library was produced with the immunoSEQ multiplex PCR assay. The clones in this table, taken by TCRdb from immuneACCESS, are in-frame only. Not every clone is retained; where verified, under half of the shortfall comes from an unresolved V gene, and the cause of the rest is unknown. For this sample the table gives approximately 210,000 clones, of which almost 85% were detected only once. The ten largest account for approximately 12% of the sample. The material sequenced was peripheral blood. These receptors were obtained from a woman aged 40 to 50 with acute or convalescent COVID-19.

This clone has more than one count but fewer than ten. The chain combines TRBV10-2 with TRBJ2-3, with D perhaps matching TRBD2 (6 bases). Trimming left V 10 bases short and J 1 base short, with 18 bases between. In germline, CDR1 is WSHSY, CDR2 SAAADI. The CDR3 has 15 amino acids. CDR3 in amino acids: CATTGEVFRTDTQYF. CDR3 bases: TGCGCCACTACCGGGGAGGTTTTCCGCACAGATACGCAGTATTTT.

This chain uses TRBV5-1 with TRBJ2-7; weak D call: TRBD2 (6 bases). The CDR3 is made up of 14 amino acids. Trimming took off 0 bases at V and 2 bases at J, with 9 bases between the two ends. Germline V lookup: CDR1 SGHRS, CDR2 YFSETQ. The CDR3 spells CASSLAGGAYEQYF. The CDR3 coding sequence is TGCGCCAGCAGCTTGGCTGGAGGGGCCTACGAGCAGTACTTC.

The V call is TRBV4-3, the J call TRBJ2-7; 7 nucleotides align to TRBD2. The length of the CDR3 is 17 residues. CDR1 and CDR2 (germline): LGHNA, YSLEER. The junction had 10 bases not matched to a gene; V was cut back by 0 bases and J by 2 bases. The CDR3 bases are TGCGCCAGCAGCCAAGAGACCGGGGGGTGGTCCGCCTACGAGCAGTACTTC. Translated: CASSQETGGWSAYEQYF.

The CDR3: CASTEAGGTGELFF. The CDR3 DNA follows: TGTGCCAGCACTGAGGCGGGAGGGACCGGGGAGCTGTTTTTT. This chain joins TRBV7-7 and TRBJ2-2, with 9 bases fitting TRBD2. Germline CDR1 is SSHAT and CDR2 is FNYEAQ (reference sequence). Trimming at V came to 7 bases and at J to 5 bases, leaving 5 bases not matched to a gene. This CDR3 region has 14 residues.

The rearrangement links TRBV19 to TRBJ1-4; D remains ambiguous. The V and J ends lost 6 bases and 4 bases respectively, with 9 bases between them. CDR3 length equals 13 residues. CDR1 LNHDA and CDR2 SQIVND come from the germline V gene (reference sequence). The CDR3 nucleotides are TGTGCCAGTAGGGCTTCGGGTAATGAAAAACTGTTTTTT. This codes for CASRASGNEKLFF.

The chain uses TRBV7-2 and TRBJ2-7; 13 bases line up with TRBD2. This CDR3 region has 18 residues. With V trimmed by 3 bases and J by 1 base, 9 bases remained unmatched. CDR1 SGHTA and CDR2 FQGNSA come from the germline V gene. The CDR3 reads CASSLTSGRRGGSYEQYF. Here the CDR3 DNA reads TGTGCCAGCAGCTTGACTAGCGGGAGGAGGGGGGGGTCCTACGAGCAGTACTTC.

The chain is built from TRBV18 and TRBJ2-4, with 8 nucleotides matching TRBD2. Germline lookup yields CDR1 KGHSH and CDR2 LQKENI. CDR3 length equals 16 residues. Trimming took 0 bases from V and 1 from J; bases not matched to a gene: 2. The CDR3 protein is CASSPPSGGAKNIQYF. The CDR3 DNA sequence: TGTGCCAGCTCACCACCGAGCGGGGGTGCCAAAAACATTCAGTACTTC.

This chain connects TRBV2 to TRBJ1-2; D is possibly TRBD1 (6 bases). CDR1 and CDR2 (germline): SNHLY, FYNNEI. This CDR3 region has 13 residues. Trimming shortened V by 7 bases and J by 2 bases, and 11 bases separated the two germline ends. CDR3 DNA sequence: TGTGCCAGCATTCGTGACAGGAACTATGGCTACACCTTC. It yields the protein CASIRDRNYGYTF.